Included here is one T cell receptor (beta chain) sequence, with context. This entry comes from a study of siplizumab effects on memory and regulatory T cells. Sequenced by immunoSEQ multiplex PCR; TCRdb stores in-frame clones only, minus some. The sample has about 100,000 clones, around 90% seen once. The sample consisted of CD4+ T cells sorted from blood. The receptor's source is a human donor in good health.

The CDR3 coding sequence is TGTGCCAGCAGCCCACCTGGGCCCTTACCTAGTGCTTTCTTT. This sequence encodes CASSPPGPLPSAFF. The chain employs TRBV7-9 and TRBJ1-1; no reliable D call. Trimming cost V 5 bases and J 11 bases, with 21 bases left between them. CDR3 length: 14 amino acids. Germline V gives CDR1 SEHNR, CDR2 FQNEAQ (reference sequence).